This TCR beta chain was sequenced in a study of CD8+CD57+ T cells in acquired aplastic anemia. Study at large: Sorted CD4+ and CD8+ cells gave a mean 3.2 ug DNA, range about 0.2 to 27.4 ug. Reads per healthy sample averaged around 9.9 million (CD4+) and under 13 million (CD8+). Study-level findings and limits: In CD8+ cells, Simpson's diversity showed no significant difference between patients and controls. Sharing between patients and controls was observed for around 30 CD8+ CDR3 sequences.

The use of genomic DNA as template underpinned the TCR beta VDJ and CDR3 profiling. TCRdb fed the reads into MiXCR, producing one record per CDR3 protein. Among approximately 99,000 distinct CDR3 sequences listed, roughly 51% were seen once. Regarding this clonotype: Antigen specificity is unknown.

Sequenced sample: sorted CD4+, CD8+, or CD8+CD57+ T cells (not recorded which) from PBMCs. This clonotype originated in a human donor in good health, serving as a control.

CDR3 in DNA: TGTGCCAGCAGTGAATGGGCGCAAGAGACCCAGTACTTC. It codes for CASSEWAQETQYF. The chain links TRBV2 to TRBJ2-5, with unresolved D. V lost 2 bases and J 2 bases, leaving 6 bases between the germline ends. The CDR3 runs to 13 residues. Germline V gene lookup returns CDR1 SNHLY and CDR2 FYNNEI.